A selection of T cell receptor beta chains follows, all from one sample in a study of cytomegalovirus exposure and HLA in healthy donors. Measured with immunoSEQ multiplex PCR; TCRdb has only the in-frame clones, and not every one. The table has tens of thousands of clones, roughly 90% seen once. What was sequenced was PBMCs. All receptors come from a woman under 30 in good health and CMV-seropositive. Both conserved end residues are part of each CDR3. Fields, in order: J gene, CDR3 length, D gene, clone size, V gene, CDR3 protein, CDR3 DNA. A D gene is named only where the DNA matches it firmly. Clone size appears in some rows only: once, few, many, or a class for an expanded clone.

J gene: TRBJ1-1; CDR3 length: 14; D gene: TRBD1; clone size: .; V gene: TRBV5-6; CDR3 protein: CASSRTGVSTEAFF; CDR3 DNA: TGTGCCAGCAGCCGGACAGGTGTTAGCACTGAAGCTTTCTTT
J gene: TRBJ2-1; CDR3 length: 15; D gene: .; clone size: .; V gene: TRBV7-9; CDR3 protein: CASSVGGSSYNEQFF; CDR3 DNA: TGTGCCAGCAGTGTGGGGGGAAGCTCCTACAATGAGCAGTTCTTC
J gene: TRBJ1-1; CDR3 length: 12; D gene: .; clone size: .; V gene: TRBV7-9; CDR3 protein: CASSSQYTEAFF; CDR3 DNA: TGTGCCAGCAGCTCCCAATACACTGAAGCTTTCTTT
J gene: TRBJ2-5; CDR3 length: 16; D gene: TRBD2; clone size: .; V gene: TRBV11-2; CDR3 protein: CASSLGGLAGRETQYF; CDR3 DNA: TGTGCCAGCAGCTTAGGGGGACTAGCGGGCCGGGAGACCCAGTACTTC
J gene: TRBJ1-2; CDR3 length: 16; D gene: TRBD1; clone size: .; V gene: TRBV16; CDR3 protein: CASSQNGRQGDYGYTF; CDR3 DNA: TGTGCCAGCAGCCAAAATGGACGACAGGGGGATTATGGCTACACCTTC
J gene: TRBJ2-2; CDR3 length: 16; D gene: TRBD1; clone size: .; V gene: TRBV5-1; CDR3 protein: CASSLRRTGGTGELFF; CDR3 DNA: TGCGCCAGCAGCCTCCGACGGACAGGGGGAACCGGGGAGCTGTTTTTT
J gene: TRBJ1-5; CDR3 length: 15; D gene: .; clone size: .; V gene: TRBV7-2; CDR3 protein: CASSYRGGFNQPQHF; CDR3 DNA: TGTGCCAGCAGCTACCGGGGGGGTTTCAATCAGCCCCAGCATTTT
J gene: TRBJ2-7; CDR3 length: 13; D gene: .; clone size: .; V gene: TRBV4-1; CDR3 protein: CASSRAPAYEQYF; CDR3 DNA: TGCGCCAGCAGCCGGGCCCCCGCCTACGAGCAGTACTTC
J gene: TRBJ2-2; CDR3 length: 15; D gene: .; clone size: .; V gene: TRBV6-4; CDR3 protein: CASSDSEGLTGELFF; CDR3 DNA: TGTGCCAGCAGTGACTCGGAGGGTTTGACCGGGGAGCTGTTTTTT
J gene: TRBJ1-5; CDR3 length: 13; D gene: .; clone size: .; V gene: TRBV30; CDR3 protein: CAGQTENNQPQHF; CDR3 DNA: TGTGCCGGCCAGACAGAAAACAATCAGCCCCAGCATTTT
J gene: TRBJ1-5; CDR3 length: 14; D gene: .; clone size: .; V gene: TRBV30; CDR3 protein: CAYGEPPGTQPQHF; CDR3 DNA: TGTGCCTATGGAGAACCCCCGGGTACCCAGCCCCAGCATTTT
J gene: TRBJ2-1; CDR3 length: 16; D gene: .; clone size: .; V gene: TRBV21-1; CDR3 protein: CASSKVPGTSGNEQFF; CDR3 DNA: TGTGCCAGCAGCAAAGTCCCCGGGACTAGCGGCAATGAGCAGTTCTTC
J gene: TRBJ2-7; CDR3 length: 14; D gene: TRBD2; clone size: .; V gene: TRBV27; CDR3 protein: CASSLSAGDYEQYF; CDR3 DNA: TGTGCCAGCAGTTTATCGGCGGGGGACTACGAGCAGTACTTC
J gene: TRBJ2-7; CDR3 length: 15; D gene: TRBD2; clone size: .; V gene: TRBV19; CDR3 protein: CASSIESAGGDEQYF; CDR3 DNA: TGTGCCAGTAGTATAGAGTCCGCGGGAGGTGATGAGCAGTACTTC
J gene: TRBJ2-7; CDR3 length: 13; D gene: .; clone size: .; V gene: TRBV30; CDR3 protein: CAWSSGLNYEQYF; CDR3 DNA: TGTGCCTGGAGTAGCGGTTTAAACTACGAGCAGTACTTC
J gene: TRBJ2-3; CDR3 length: 17; D gene: TRBD2; clone size: .; V gene: TRBV28; CDR3 protein: CASSLAGLAGATDTQYF; CDR3 DNA: TGTGCCAGCAGTTTAGCGGGACTAGCGGGAGCCACAGATACGCAGTATTTT
J gene: TRBJ2-5; CDR3 length: 14; D gene: TRBD1; clone size: .; V gene: TRBV2; CDR3 protein: CATASETGGQTQYF; CDR3 DNA: TGTGCCACCGCATCAGAAACAGGGGGCCAGACCCAGTACTTC
J gene: TRBJ1-1; CDR3 length: 13; D gene: .; clone size: few; V gene: TRBV6-5; CDR3 protein: CASRLQENTEAFF; CDR3 DNA: TGTGCCAGCAGACTTCAGGAGAACACTGAAGCTTTCTTT
J gene: TRBJ2-2; CDR3 length: 19; D gene: .; clone size: .; V gene: TRBV21-1; CDR3 protein: CASSPPTDIAGNNTGELFF; CDR3 DNA: TGTGCCAGCAGCCCTCCGACGGATATAGCGGGGAACAACACCGGGGAGCTGTTTTTT
J gene: TRBJ2-7; CDR3 length: 16; D gene: .; clone size: .; V gene: TRBV10-3; CDR3 protein: CAISASGQTLRGEQYF; CDR3 DNA: TGTGCCATCAGTGCTTCAGGACAGACCCTTAGGGGCGAGCAGTACTTC
J gene: TRBJ2-1; CDR3 length: 13; D gene: .; clone size: .; V gene: TRBV7-9; CDR3 protein: CASSAIGYNEQFF; CDR3 DNA: TGTGCCAGCAGCGCGATCGGGTACAATGAGCAGTTCTTC
J gene: TRBJ2-1; CDR3 length: 12; D gene: .; clone size: .; V gene: TRBV2; CDR3 protein: CASSASNNEQFF; CDR3 DNA: TGTGCCAGCAGTGCGAGTAACAATGAGCAGTTCTTC
J gene: TRBJ2-6; CDR3 length: 19; D gene: .; clone size: .; V gene: TRBV28; CDR3 protein: CASSSWGRLSFSGANVLTF; CDR3 DNA: TGTGCCAGCAGTTCTTGGGGCCGTCTGAGTTTCTCTGGGGCCAACGTCCTGACTTTC
J gene: TRBJ2-5; CDR3 length: 16; D gene: .; clone size: .; V gene: TRBV19; CDR3 protein: CASSIFFPERQETQYF; CDR3 DNA: TGTGCCAGTAGTATATTCTTCCCAGAACGACAAGAGACCCAGTACTTC
J gene: TRBJ1-2; CDR3 length: 15; D gene: TRBD1; clone size: .; V gene: TRBV27; CDR3 protein: CAGPGQVPTSYGYTF; CDR3 DNA: TGTGCTGGACCGGGACAGGTTCCCACCTCCTATGGCTACACCTTC
J gene: TRBJ2-3; CDR3 length: 14; D gene: .; clone size: .; V gene: TRBV11-3; CDR3 protein: CASSSGTSTDTQYF; CDR3 DNA: TGTGCCAGCAGCTCCGGGACTAGCACAGATACGCAGTATTTT
J gene: TRBJ2-3; CDR3 length: 16; D gene: TRBD2; clone size: .; V gene: TRBV7-9; CDR3 protein: CASSPASGRNTDTQYF; CDR3 DNA: TGTGCCAGCAGCCCCGCGAGCGGGAGAAACACAGATACGCAGTATTTT
J gene: TRBJ2-7; CDR3 length: 15; D gene: TRBD2; clone size: .; V gene: TRBV28; CDR3 protein: CASSRTSAGGDEQYF; CDR3 DNA: TGTGCCAGCAGTCGCACTAGCGCGGGAGGGGACGAGCAGTACTTC
J gene: TRBJ2-4; CDR3 length: 17; D gene: TRBD2; clone size: .; V gene: TRBV4-2; CDR3 protein: CASSQELSRGGENIQYF; CDR3 DNA: TGTGCCAGCAGCCAAGAGTTGTCGCGGGGGGGAGAAAACATTCAGTACTTC
J gene: TRBJ2-6; CDR3 length: 15; D gene: TRBD1; clone size: once; V gene: TRBV15; CDR3 protein: CATSGQGSGANVLTF; CDR3 DNA: TGTGCCACCAGCGGACAGGGGTCTGGGGCCAACGTCCTGACTTTC
J gene: TRBJ2-7; CDR3 length: 13; D gene: .; clone size: .; V gene: TRBV27; CDR3 protein: CASSDEQGYEQYF; CDR3 DNA: TGTGCCAGCAGTGACGAACAGGGCTACGAGCAGTACTTC
J gene: TRBJ1-1; CDR3 length: 17; D gene: .; clone size: .; V gene: TRBV7-8; CDR3 protein: CASSLSPLQGLNTEAFF; CDR3 DNA: TGTGCCAGCAGCTTATCCCCGTTACAGGGATTGAACACTGAAGCTTTCTTT
J gene: TRBJ1-2; CDR3 length: 14; D gene: TRBD1; clone size: .; V gene: TRBV30; CDR3 protein: CAWTNRQGLYGYTF; CDR3 DNA: TGTGCCTGGACAAATCGACAGGGATTGTATGGCTACACCTTC
J gene: TRBJ2-7; CDR3 length: 15; D gene: .; clone size: .; V gene: TRBV15; CDR3 protein: CATSREVGASYEQYF; CDR3 DNA: TGTGCCACCAGCAGAGAGGTAGGGGCGTCCTACGAGCAGTACTTC
J gene: TRBJ2-3; CDR3 length: 18; D gene: TRBD2; clone size: .; V gene: TRBV30; CDR3 protein: CAWRIPSGPLPSTDTQYF; CDR3 DNA: TGTGCCTGGAGGATCCCTAGCGGGCCGTTACCTAGCACAGATACGCAGTATTTT
J gene: TRBJ2-3; CDR3 length: 14; D gene: TRBD1; clone size: .; V gene: TRBV19; CDR3 protein: CASGDRKSTDTQYF; CDR3 DNA: TGTGCCAGTGGGGACAGGAAAAGCACAGATACGCAGTATTTT
J gene: TRBJ1-1; CDR3 length: 15; D gene: TRBD1; clone size: .; V gene: TRBV19; CDR3 protein: CASSARQGAYSEAFF; CDR3 DNA: TGTGCCAGTAGTGCAAGACAGGGGGCGTATTCTGAAGCTTTCTTT
J gene: TRBJ2-2; CDR3 length: 14; D gene: TRBD2; clone size: .; V gene: TRBV5-6; CDR3 protein: CASSGLAGTGELFF; CDR3 DNA: TGTGCCAGCAGCGGACTAGCGGGTACCGGGGAGCTGTTTTTT
J gene: TRBJ1-2; CDR3 length: 15; D gene: .; clone size: .; V gene: TRBV28; CDR3 protein: CAVTLGGVSSYGYTF; CDR3 DNA: TGTGCAGTGACCTTGGGGGGGGTAAGCAGCTATGGCTACACCTTC
J gene: TRBJ2-1; CDR3 length: 22; D gene: .; clone size: .; V gene: TRBV28; CDR3 protein: CASSFFPPDRDTKTSSYNEQFF; CDR3 DNA: TGTGCCAGCAGTTTTTTCCCACCGGACCGGGACACCAAAACCTCCTCCTACAATGAGCAGTTCTTC
J gene: TRBJ2-7; CDR3 length: 15; D gene: .; clone size: .; V gene: TRBV30; CDR3 protein: CAWTLSGQGSYEQYF; CDR3 DNA: TGTGCCTGGACTCTGAGCGGGCAGGGAAGCTACGAGCAGTACTTC
J gene: TRBJ1-6; CDR3 length: 16; D gene: .; clone size: once; V gene: TRBV5-1; CDR3 protein: CASSLTSSSYNSPLHF; CDR3 DNA: TGCGCCAGCAGCTTGACATCTAGCTCCTATAATTCACCCCTCCACTTT
J gene: TRBJ1-5; CDR3 length: 15; D gene: TRBD1; clone size: .; V gene: TRBV19; CDR3 protein: CASSILGQIGQPQHF; CDR3 DNA: TGTGCCAGTAGTATTTTGGGACAGATCGGCCAGCCCCAGCATTTT
J gene: TRBJ2-7; CDR3 length: 15; D gene: TRBD1; clone size: .; V gene: TRBV5-4; CDR3 protein: CASSFKTGVVGEQYF; CDR3 DNA: TGTGCCAGCAGCTTTAAGACAGGGGTCGTCGGCGAGCAGTACTTC
J gene: TRBJ2-6; CDR3 length: 17; D gene: .; clone size: .; V gene: TRBV5-4; CDR3 protein: CASSWGSSSGGANVLTF; CDR3 DNA: TGTGCCAGCAGCTGGGGCTCGTCCTCGGGTGGGGCCAACGTCCTGACTTTC
J gene: TRBJ2-3; CDR3 length: 15; D gene: TRBD2; clone size: .; V gene: TRBV5-1; CDR3 protein: CASSSLAGATDTQYF; CDR3 DNA: TGCGCCAGCAGCTCACTAGCGGGGGCCACAGATACGCAGTATTTT
J gene: TRBJ2-3; CDR3 length: 18; D gene: TRBD1; clone size: .; V gene: TRBV5-4; CDR3 protein: CASRYARTGAPSTDTQYF; CDR3 DNA: TGTGCCAGCAGATATGCACGGACAGGGGCCCCTAGCACAGATACGCAGTATTTT
J gene: TRBJ1-5; CDR3 length: 19; D gene: TRBD1; clone size: .; V gene: TRBV7-3; CDR3 protein: CASSSKPGQGKFGGQPQHF; CDR3 DNA: TGTGCCAGCAGCTCTAAGCCGGGACAGGGTAAGTTCGGTGGTCAGCCCCAGCATTTT
J gene: TRBJ2-7; CDR3 length: 13; D gene: TRBD1; clone size: .; V gene: TRBV6-5; CDR3 protein: CASSTRSTGKQYF; CDR3 DNA: TGTGCCAGCAGTACTCGATCGACAGGGAAGCAGTACTTC
J gene: TRBJ2-3; CDR3 length: 16; D gene: TRBD1; clone size: .; V gene: TRBV6-4; CDR3 protein: CASSDTTGQGRDTQYF; CDR3 DNA: TGTGCCAGCAGTGATACGACGGGACAGGGGCGAGATACGCAGTATTTT
J gene: TRBJ2-7; CDR3 length: 12; D gene: .; clone size: .; V gene: TRBV7-2; CDR3 protein: CASSSRGYEQYF; CDR3 DNA: TGTGCCAGCAGCTCCAGGGGCTACGAGCAGTACTTC
J gene: TRBJ2-3; CDR3 length: 19; D gene: TRBD2; clone size: .; V gene: TRBV4-1; CDR3 protein: CASSPRTRFGLDFTDTQYF; CDR3 DNA: TGCGCCAGCAGCCCACGGACTAGGTTCGGATTGGATTTCACAGATACGCAGTATTTT